These 8 T cell receptor beta chains originate from one sample sequenced in a study of T-cell memory formation after mild COVID-19. TCRdb called the 5' RACE reads again in MiXCR, with one record for every CDR3 protein. Of about 140,000 distinct CDR3 sequences listed, 15% to 20% are singletons. What was sequenced was PBMCs or a T cell subset sorted from them (not recorded which). These receptors were collected from an adult woman who had mild COVID-19 (a few samples of this study predate the infection). Cell type and time point are not known.

This chain links TRBV4-2 with TRBJ2-7; TRBD2 matches at 7 bases. Germline V gene sequence: CDR1 LGHNA, CDR2 YNFKEQ. This CDR3 comprises 16 residues. Unmatched junction bases numbered 11, after V lost 3 bases and J lost 3 bases. The CDR3 region is CASSQVGGGLRYEQYF. CDR3 DNA: TGTGCCAGCAGCCAGGTTGGGGGAGGGTTACGCTACGAGCAGTACTTC.

The rearrangement joins TRBV4-3 to TRBJ2-7, with D unclear. Germline CDR1 is LGHNA and CDR2 is YSLEER. The CDR3 extends over 14 amino acids. The V gene lost 3 bases and the J gene lost 1 base, with 10 bases spanning the gap. The CDR3 region has the DNA TGCGCCAGCAGCCAGGAGAGGACGTCCTACGAGCAGTACTTC. Translating it yields CASSQERTSYEQYF.

The V call is TRBV5-5, the J call TRBJ2-5; D remains unclear. In germline, CDR1 is SGHKS, CDR2 YYEKEE (reference sequence). CDR3 length: 15 amino acids. V shed 0 bases and J shed 1 base, with 10 bases lying between them. This CDR3 is CASSLVLGGQETQYF. The CDR3 DNA sequence: TGTGCCAGCAGCTTGGTTCTAGGCGGCCAAGAGACCCAGTACTTC.

This clonotype was found a few times. This sequence joins TRBV3-1 and TRBJ2-7; D perhaps matches TRBD2 (6 bases). Trimming stripped 1 base from V and 2 bases from J, with 9 bases between. CDR1 LGHDT and CDR2 YNNKEL come from the germline V gene (reference sequence). The CDR3 runs to 14 residues. CDR3 DNA: TGTGCCAGCAGCCAAGCGGGAGTGACCTACGAGCAGTACTTC. Protein product: CASSQAGVTYEQYF.

The table lists this clonotype with many counts. This rearrangement joins TRBV24-1 to TRBJ1-5; 7 bases match TRBD1. The trim removed 3 bases at V and 5 bases at J, leaving 12 bases unmatched. Germline V gives CDR1 KGHDR, CDR2 SFDVKD. The CDR3 length is 17 residues. In nucleotides, the CDR3 is TGTGCCACCAGTGATCCGTGGCGGAACAGGGGTGATCAGCCCCAGCATTTT. Its protein is CATSDPWRNRGDQPQHF.

The genes are TRBV5-1 and TRBJ2-1; D is perhaps TRBD1 (6 bases). The CDR3 loop spans 15 amino acids. CDR1 and CDR2 from the germline V gene are SGHRS and YFSETQ. V lost 6 bases and J lost 4, with 17 bases in between. The chain's CDR3 is CASNRQVDAYNEQFF. The CDR3 DNA sequence: TGCGCCAGCAACCGACAGGTTGATGCTTACAATGAGCAGTTCTTC.

This clonotype was seen a handful of times. V and J are TRBV24-1 and TRBJ1-2; the D is unclear. V was cut by 7 bases and J by 8 bases, with 10 bases left in between. The V gene's germline CDR1 is KGHDR and CDR2 SFDVKD. CDR3 length: 11 amino acids. The CDR3 spells CATSGSAGYTF. CDR3 DNA sequence: TGTGCCACCAGCGGATCGGCCGGCTACACCTTC.

This clonotype came up a few times. V and J are TRBV5-6 and TRBJ1-5; D might be TRBD1 (5 bases). Germline lookup yields CDR1 SGHDT and CDR2 YYEEEE. Trimming pared 2 bases from V and 6 bases from J, leaving 15 bases between. The CDR3 is 15 amino acids. In nucleotides, the CDR3 is TGTGCCAGCAGCTTTGGGCAGGGCGTAAGTCAGCCCCAGCATTTT. Its translation: CASSFGQGVSQPQHF.